The rows below give T cell receptor beta chains drawn from one sample of a study of regulatory T cells in long-lasting Graves disease. TCRdb redid the calling of the multiplex PCR reads with MiXCR, one entry per CDR3 protein. Among about 440,000 distinct CDR3 sequences listed, under 15% were seen once. The same data also contributed to another study, on T cells in Graves' hyperthyroidism and ophthalmopathy.

The sample consisted of peripheral blood mononuclear cells (PBMCs), taken at new diagnosis, from a patient treated with antithyroid drugs. The receptors derive from a woman aged 30 to 39 with Graves disease. Each CDR3 is given with its conserved first and last residue. D genes are given only for firm matches. Size values are once, few and many counts, or a class for expanded clones, and some rows have none.

J: TRBJ2-7; D: TRBD1; V: TRBV29-1; size: few; DNA: TGCAGCGTTTCCGGGACAGGGCCTTTCTACGAGCAGTACTTC; CDR3: CSVSGTGPFYEQYF
J: TRBJ2-3; D: TRBD2; V: TRBV13; size: many; DNA: TGTGCCAGCAGCAACCGACGGACTAGCGGGAGTTGGGATACGCAGTATTTT; CDR3: CASSNRRTSGSWDTQYF
J: TRBJ1-1; D: NA; V: TRBV2; size: many; DNA: TGTGCCAGCAGTGAATACGGGGATACTGAAGCTTTCTTT; CDR3: CASSEYGDTEAFF
J: TRBJ2-3; D: NA; V: TRBV7-3; size: many; DNA: TGTGCCAGCAGCCCCCGTGGGGAGTGGCGGGATACGCAGTATTTT; CDR3: CASSPRGEWRDTQYF
J: TRBJ2-7; D: TRBD1; V: TRBV20-1; size: few; DNA: TGCAGTGCCAGAAAAGGTGGGACAGGGTTCGAGCAGTACTTC; CDR3: CSARKGGTGFEQYF
J: TRBJ2-1; D: NA; V: TRBV15; size: NA; DNA: TGTGCCACCCGACGGGACGTGGCCTACAATGAGCAGTTCTTC; CDR3: CATRRDVAYNEQFF
J: TRBJ2-5; D: TRBD2; V: TRBV2; size: few; DNA: TGTGCCAGCAGTGGAGGGACTAGCGGGATGGAGACCCAGTACTTC; CDR3: CASSGGTSGMETQYF
J: TRBJ2-1; D: NA; V: TRBV20-1; size: few; DNA: TGCAGTGCTAGAGATCCGGAGACCTACAATGAGCAGTTCTTC; CDR3: CSARDPETYNEQFF
J: TRBJ2-1; D: TRBD1; V: TRBV2; size: many; DNA: TGTGCCAGCAGTTACGGGGGACAGGGGCAGTACAATGAGCAGTTCTTC; CDR3: CASSYGGQGQYNEQFF
J: TRBJ2-7; D: TRBD2; V: TRBV24-1; size: many; DNA: TGTGCCACCAGTGGACTAGCGGGAGATAAGCAGTACTTC; CDR3: CATSGLAGDKQYF
J: TRBJ2-1; D: NA; V: TRBV12-3/TRBV12-4; size: many; DNA: TGTGCCAGCATTGGCTCCAACAGGAATGAGCAGTTCTTC; CDR3: CASIGSNRNEQFF
J: TRBJ2-1; D: TRBD2; V: TRBV5-1; size: NA; DNA: TGCGCCAGCAGCTTTCCAAGAGGAGCGGGAAGACTCCCTCATGAGCAGTTCTTC; CDR3: CASSFPRGAGRLPHEQFF
J: TRBJ1-5; D: NA; V: TRBV20-1; size: many; DNA: TGCAGTGCTAGAGCCGCGAGGGCGGTTGGCAATCAGCCCCAGCATTTT; CDR3: CSARAARAVGNQPQHF
J: TRBJ1-4; D: TRBD1; V: TRBV3-1; size: NA; DNA: TGTGCCAGCAGCCCGACAGGGGACACAACTAATGAAAAACTGTTTTTT; CDR3: CASSPTGDTTNEKLFF
J: TRBJ1-5; D: TRBD1; V: TRBV7-8; size: few; DNA: TGTGCCAGCAGCTTAGTGGAACAAACGGGACAGGGAATGGACGGAGGCAATCAGCCCCAGCATTTT; CDR3: CASSLVEQTGQGMDGGNQPQHF
J: TRBJ2-7; D: NA; V: TRBV10-3; size: many; DNA: TGTGCCATCAGTGCTCCTGAGCTCGCAGGTCCCCTCGAGCAGTACTTC; CDR3: CAISAPELAGPLEQYF
J: TRBJ2-1; D: NA; V: TRBV5-1; size: few; DNA: TGCGCCACCAAGGTACCGGGGGACCACAATGAGCAGTTCTTC; CDR3: CATKVPGDHNEQFF
J: TRBJ2-1; D: TRBD2; V: TRBV7-9; size: many; DNA: TGTGCCAGCAGCGGGTTCGCTAGCGGGAGACTGGGGTACAATGAGCAGTTCTTC; CDR3: CASSGFASGRLGYNEQFF
J: TRBJ2-1; D: NA; V: TRBV20-1; size: few; DNA: TGCAGTGCTACCTCGGGAAGGGGGCAGTTCTTC; CDR3: CSATSGRGQFF
J: TRBJ2-2; D: TRBD2; V: TRBV7-9; size: NA; DNA: TGTGCCAGCAGCTTGGGGCCTAGCGGGATGGTCCGGGAGCTGTTTTTT; CDR3: CASSLGPSGMVRELFF
J: TRBJ2-7; D: NA; V: TRBV19; size: NA; DNA: TGTGCCAGTAGTATTGGATCCGGAGGCCCCTACGAGCAGTACTTC; CDR3: CASSIGSGGPYEQYF
J: TRBJ1-1; D: NA; V: TRBV24-1; size: few; DNA: TGTGCCACCAGTGGGCCCGGGGGAGGGAGCACTGAAGCTTTCTTT; CDR3: CATSGPGGGSTEAFF
J: TRBJ2-5; D: TRBD2; V: TRBV9; size: few; DNA: TGTGCCAGCAGCGTAGCGGGGGCTAGCGGGGCCCAAGAGACCCAGTACTTC; CDR3: CASSVAGASGAQETQYF
J: TRBJ2-5; D: TRBD1; V: TRBV12-3/TRBV12-4; size: once; DNA: TGTGCCGCCCAAGGACAGGGCGCACAAGAGACCCAGCACTTC; CDR3: CAAQGQGAQETQHF
J: TRBJ1-5; D: NA; V: TRBV9; size: many; DNA: TGTGCCAGCGGACGGGACAATCAGCCCCAGCATTTT; CDR3: CASGRDNQPQHF
J: TRBJ1-6; D: NA; V: TRBV11-2; size: many; DNA: TGTGCCAGCAGAAACAGGAATTCACCCCTCCACTTT; CDR3: CASRNRNSPLHF
J: TRBJ2-5; D: NA; V: TRBV6-1; size: many; DNA: TGTGCCAGCAGTGAACGGGACTGGGGCCGGGGCCAGCCACGGTCGGAGACCCAGTACTTC; CDR3: CASSERDWGRGQPRSETQYF
J: TRBJ2-7; D: NA; V: TRBV3-1; size: many; DNA: TGTGCCAGCAGCCAAGCCCTAGGGACCTCCTACGAGCAGTACTTC; CDR3: CASSQALGTSYEQYF
J: TRBJ1-1; D: NA; V: TRBV29-1; size: many; DNA: TGCAGCGTTGTAGCAGCGTCGAACACTGAAGCTTTCTTT; CDR3: CSVVAASNTEAFF
J: TRBJ2-4; D: NA; V: TRBV30; size: few; DNA: TGTGCGATCATGAAGGCAAAAAACATTCAGTACTTC; CDR3: CAIMKAKNIQYF
J: TRBJ2-7; D: TRBD1; V: TRBV5-1; size: many; DNA: TGCGCCAGCAGCTTGATGGACAGGGGCGAATACGAGCAGTACTTC; CDR3: CASSLMDRGEYEQYF
J: TRBJ2-5; D: NA; V: TRBV12-3/TRBV12-4; size: many; DNA: TGTGCCAGCAGAGATCGGGAGACCCAGTACTTC; CDR3: CASRDRETQYF
J: TRBJ1-2; D: NA; V: TRBV2; size: many; DNA: TGTGCCAGCAGTGAAGCCTTTGTCAGGGGAAACGGGATCAACTATGGCTACACCTTC; CDR3: CASSEAFVRGNGINYGYTF
J: TRBJ2-2; D: TRBD1; V: TRBV3-1; size: many; DNA: TGTGCCAGCAGCCGCGGACAGGGCCCCGGGGAGCTGTTTTTT; CDR3: CASSRGQGPGELFF
J: TRBJ2-7; D: NA; V: TRBV3-1; size: many; DNA: TGTGCCAGCAGCCAAGACTCCCCTTACGAGCAGTACTTC; CDR3: CASSQDSPYEQYF
J: TRBJ2-1; D: NA; V: TRBV19; size: NA; DNA: TGTGCCAGTAGTATAGATAGAGACAATGAGCAGTTCTTC; CDR3: CASSIDRDNEQFF
J: TRBJ1-4; D: NA; V: TRBV7-9; size: few; DNA: TGTGCCAGCAGCCCCGGACATTCCTTTCAGGAAAAACTGTTTTTT; CDR3: CASSPGHSFQEKLFF
J: TRBJ1-6; D: NA; V: TRBV27; size: NA; DNA: TGTGCCAGCAGTTTATCGGGGACGTATAATTCACCCCTCCACTTT; CDR3: CASSLSGTYNSPLHF
J: TRBJ2-7; D: TRBD1; V: TRBV6-9; size: NA; DNA: TGTGCCAGCAGTTACTCCGGGACAGGGACCTTTTCTGAGCAGTACTTC; CDR3: CASSYSGTGTFSEQYF
J: TRBJ2-7; D: TRBD2; V: TRBV6-5; size: many; DNA: TGTGCCAGCAGTTACTCGATGCTTAAACTAGCGGGAGGGGAACAGCAGTACTTC; CDR3: CASSYSMLKLAGGEQQYF
J: TRBJ2-3; D: NA; V: TRBV5-6; size: NA; DNA: TGTGCCAGCAGCTCGGAGGGGACAGCTAGTCTCACAGATACGCAGTATTTT; CDR3: CASSSEGTASLTDTQYF
J: TRBJ1-2; D: TRBD1; V: TRBV12-3/TRBV12-4; size: many; DNA: TGTGCCAGCAGGACCGGGACAGGGGCTTCTGGCTACACCTTC; CDR3: CASRTGTGASGYTF
J: TRBJ1-2; D: TRBD1; V: TRBV28; size: few; DNA: TGTGCCAGCACCAGGGGACTGGACAGGGTTTTAGCTAACTATGGCTACACCTTC; CDR3: CASTRGLDRVLANYGYTF
J: TRBJ1-4; D: TRBD1; V: TRBV7-6; size: few; DNA: TGTGCCAGCAGCTCAGGGGGGTCGGGCAGTGAAAAACTGTTTTTT; CDR3: CASSSGGSGSEKLFF
J: TRBJ2-3; D: NA; V: TRBV12-3/TRBV12-4; size: NA; DNA: TGTGCCAGCACCACACAGGCGGAGAATACGCAGTATTTT; CDR3: CASTTQAENTQYF
J: TRBJ2-5; D: NA; V: TRBV2; size: many; DNA: TGTGCCAGCAGTGAGACTCACCAAGAGACCCAGTACTTC; CDR3: CASSETHQETQYF
J: TRBJ2-2; D: TRBD2; V: TRBV6-1; size: NA; DNA: TGTGCCAGCAGAAATAGCGGGGCGGGAGGTACCACCGGGGAGCTGTTTTTT; CDR3: CASRNSGAGGTTGELFF